This T cell receptor (beta chain) was profiled in a study of cytomegalovirus exposure and HLA in healthy donors. Points from the study as a whole: HLA alleles showed associations with 15,000 to 20,000 TCR beta sequences in a later analysis, at a 0.05 false discovery rate. Prior analysis indicated that the majority of TCR beta V segments exhibited productivity approximately 87% or approximately 30% of the time.

Vbeta (60) and Jbeta (13) primers were used in the PCR. The protocol was immunoSEQ multiplex PCR, while the TCRdb copy is restricted to in-frame clones and leaves out a portion. The sample records over 150,000 clones, 70% to 80% being singletons. CDR3 size: 15 residues. Germline CDR1 reads SGHTA; CDR2 reads FQGNSA. J lost 5 bases, V lost 8 bases, and 9 bases had no gene match. A few counts support this clone. Its antigen is currently unknown. These donors counted as nominally healthy when sampled, but unrecorded immune exposures were likely. This TCR came from a man aged 25 to 45 in good health and CMV-seropositive. The sample consisted of PBMCs. The rearrangement joins TRBV7-2 to TRBJ1-5; 10 bases line up with TRBD1. The CDR3 nucleotides read TGTGCCAGCGGAAATAGACAGGGGGCTGATCAGCCCCAGCATTTT. As protein: CASGNRQGADQPQHF.